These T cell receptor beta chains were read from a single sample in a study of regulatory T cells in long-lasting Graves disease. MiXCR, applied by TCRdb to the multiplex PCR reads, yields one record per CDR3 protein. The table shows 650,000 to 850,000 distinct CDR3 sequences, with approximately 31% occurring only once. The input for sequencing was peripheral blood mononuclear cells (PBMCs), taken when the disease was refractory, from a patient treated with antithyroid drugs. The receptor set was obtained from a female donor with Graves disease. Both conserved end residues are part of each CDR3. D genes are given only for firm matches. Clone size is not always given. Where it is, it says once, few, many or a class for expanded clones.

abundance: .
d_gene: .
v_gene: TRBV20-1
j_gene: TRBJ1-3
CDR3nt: TGCAGTACCAGAGGGGCAGATGGAAACACCATATATTTT
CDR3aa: CSTRGADGNTIYF

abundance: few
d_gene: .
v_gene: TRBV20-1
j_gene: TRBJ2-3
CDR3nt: TGCAGTGCGAAGTGGGTCTCAACAGATACGCAGTATTTT
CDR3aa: CSAKWVSTDTQYF

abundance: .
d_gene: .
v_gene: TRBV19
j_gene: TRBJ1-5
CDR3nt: TGTGCCAGTAGGAGAACGCGAGAAAGTCAGCCCCAGCATTTT
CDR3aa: CASRRTRESQPQHF

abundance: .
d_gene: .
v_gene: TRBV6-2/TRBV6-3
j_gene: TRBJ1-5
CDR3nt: TGTGCCAGCAGTTACCTTTCCGGACAGCTATTCGATAGCAATCAGCCCCAGCATTTT
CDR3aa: CASSYLSGQLFDSNQPQHF

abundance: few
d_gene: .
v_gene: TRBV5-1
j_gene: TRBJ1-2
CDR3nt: TGCGCCAGCAGCTTGGGGTCCACCCACTATGGCTACACCTTC
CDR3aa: CASSLGSTHYGYTF

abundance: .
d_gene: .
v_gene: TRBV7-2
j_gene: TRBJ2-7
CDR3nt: TGTGCCAGCAGCTCACTAGGGTACTACGAGCAGTACTTC
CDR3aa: CASSSLGYYEQYF

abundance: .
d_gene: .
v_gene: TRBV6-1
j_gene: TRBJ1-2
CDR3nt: TGTGCCAGCAGTCCCGCCGGGGGTAGATATGGCTACACCTTC
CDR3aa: CASSPAGGRYGYTF

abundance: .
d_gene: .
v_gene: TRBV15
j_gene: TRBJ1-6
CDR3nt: TGTGCCACCAGCAGAAGCGGGGTAAATTCACCCCTCCACTTT
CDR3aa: CATSRSGVNSPLHF

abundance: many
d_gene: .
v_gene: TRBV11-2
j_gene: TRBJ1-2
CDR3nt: TGTGCCAGCAGCCCCACGACAGCATACTATGGCTACACCTTC
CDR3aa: CASSPTTAYYGYTF

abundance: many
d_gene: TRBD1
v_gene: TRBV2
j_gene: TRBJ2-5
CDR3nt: TGTGCCAGCAGTTTCGACAGGGGACAAGAGACCCAGTACTTC
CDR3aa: CASSFDRGQETQYF

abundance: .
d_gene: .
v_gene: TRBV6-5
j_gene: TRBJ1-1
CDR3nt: TGTGCCAGCAGTTACCCGTCATTAGAAGCTTTCTTT
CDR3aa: CASSYPSLEAFF

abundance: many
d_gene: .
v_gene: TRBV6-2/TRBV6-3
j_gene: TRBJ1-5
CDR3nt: TGTGCCAGCAGTTACCAGGGCAATCAGCCCCAGCATTTT
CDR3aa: CASSYQGNQPQHF

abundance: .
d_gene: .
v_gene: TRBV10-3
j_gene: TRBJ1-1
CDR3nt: TGTGCCATCAGTGAGTCGGGTAGGTCGGACACTGAAGCTTTCTTT
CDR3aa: CAISESGRSDTEAFF

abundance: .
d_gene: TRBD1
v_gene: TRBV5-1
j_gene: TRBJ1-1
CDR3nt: TGCGCCAGCAGCTCGGCCGCACACAGGGGTAGGGACACTGAAGCTTTCTTT
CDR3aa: CASSSAAHRGRDTEAFF

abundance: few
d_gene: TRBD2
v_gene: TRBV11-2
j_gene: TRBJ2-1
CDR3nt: TGTGCCAGCAGCTTAGTTGCGGCTAGCGGGAGGCCGAGCTCCTACAATGAGCAGTTCTTC
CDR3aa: CASSLVAASGRPSSYNEQFF

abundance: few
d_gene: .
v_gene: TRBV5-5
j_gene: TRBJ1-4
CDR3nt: TGTGCCAGCAGCTTGGTCGGGCAGCGTAATGAAAAACTGTTTTTT
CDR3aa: CASSLVGQRNEKLFF

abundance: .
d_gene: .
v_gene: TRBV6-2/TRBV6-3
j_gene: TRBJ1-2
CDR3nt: TGTGCCAGCAATGTGGGGGTCTATGGCTACACCTTC
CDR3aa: CASNVGVYGYTF

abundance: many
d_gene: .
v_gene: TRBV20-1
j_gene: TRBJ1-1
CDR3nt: TGCAGTGCTAGAGATAATTCAGGGGTGGAAGCTTTCTTT
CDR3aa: CSARDNSGVEAFF

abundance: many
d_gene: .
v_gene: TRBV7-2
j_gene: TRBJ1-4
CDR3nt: TGTGCCAGCAGCCCGAACAGGGTCTATAATGAAAAACTGTTTTTT
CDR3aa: CASSPNRVYNEKLFF

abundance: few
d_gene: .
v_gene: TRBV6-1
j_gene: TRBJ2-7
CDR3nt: TGTGCCAGCAGTGGGTCAGGAGCGGGCTCCGCCTACGAGCAGTACTTC
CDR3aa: CASSGSGAGSAYEQYF

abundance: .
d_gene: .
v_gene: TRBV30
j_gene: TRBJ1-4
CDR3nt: TGTGCCTGGAGTGTACTAGGGGCAGGGAATGAAAAACTGTTTTTT
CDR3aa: CAWSVLGAGNEKLFF

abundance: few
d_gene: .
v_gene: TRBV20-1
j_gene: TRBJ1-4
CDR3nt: TGCAGTGCTAGAGTCTTATCCCAGGTTGAAAAACTGTTTTTT
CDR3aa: CSARVLSQVEKLFF

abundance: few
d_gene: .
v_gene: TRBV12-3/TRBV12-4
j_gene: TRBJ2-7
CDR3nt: TGTGCCAGCGGGTTGGTGCGCTACGAGCAGTACTTC
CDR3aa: CASGLVRYEQYF

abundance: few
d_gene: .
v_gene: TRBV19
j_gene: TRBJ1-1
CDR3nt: TGTGCCAGTAGGGGGCAATTCGGCACTGAAGCTTTCTTT
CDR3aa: CASRGQFGTEAFF

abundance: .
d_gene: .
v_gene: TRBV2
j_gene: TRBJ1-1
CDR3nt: TGTGCCAGCATCGACAGCCTGAACACTGAAGCTTTCTTT
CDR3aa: CASIDSLNTEAFF

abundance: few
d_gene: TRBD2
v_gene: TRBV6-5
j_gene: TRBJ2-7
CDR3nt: TGTGCCAGCAGTTCCCCGACTAGCGGATACGAGCAGTACTTC
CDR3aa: CASSSPTSGYEQYF

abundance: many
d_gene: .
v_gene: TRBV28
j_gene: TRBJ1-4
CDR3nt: TGTGCCAGCAGTTTCGACAAGCGGACAACTAATGAAAAACTGTTTTTT
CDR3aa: CASSFDKRTTNEKLFF

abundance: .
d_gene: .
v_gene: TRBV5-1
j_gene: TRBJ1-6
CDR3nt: TGCGCCAGCAGCTTAACAGCCCTCGATACTAATTCACCCCTCCACTTT
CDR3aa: CASSLTALDTNSPLHF

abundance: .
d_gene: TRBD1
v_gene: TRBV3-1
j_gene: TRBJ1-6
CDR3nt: TGTGCCAGCAGCCAAAGAATAGGGCAGGGGGCGCTTAATTCACCCCTCCACTTT
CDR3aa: CASSQRIGQGALNSPLHF

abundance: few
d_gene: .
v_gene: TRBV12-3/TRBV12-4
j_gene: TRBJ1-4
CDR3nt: TGTGCCAGCAGTCTCCTGGGTGGCCCCAGTGAAAAACTGTTTTTT
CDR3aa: CASSLLGGPSEKLFF

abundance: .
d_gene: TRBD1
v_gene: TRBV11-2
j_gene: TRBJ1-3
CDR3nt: TGTGCCAGCAGCCTCGACAGGGTCGGAAACACCATATATTTT
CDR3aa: CASSLDRVGNTIYF

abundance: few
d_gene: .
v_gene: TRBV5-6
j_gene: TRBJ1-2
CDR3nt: TGTGCCAGCAGCTTGGATCTGGGAATAGGTGGCTACACCTTC
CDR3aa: CASSLDLGIGGYTF

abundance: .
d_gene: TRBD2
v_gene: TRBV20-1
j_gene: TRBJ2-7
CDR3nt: TGCAGTGCATCGGGACTAGCGGGAGATTTAGGCTACGAGCAGTACTTC
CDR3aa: CSASGLAGDLGYEQYF

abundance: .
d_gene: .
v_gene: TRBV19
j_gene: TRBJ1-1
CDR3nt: TGTGCCAGTAGTTACGGGGCCGTAGGGATGGGGACTGAAGCTTTCTTT
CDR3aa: CASSYGAVGMGTEAFF

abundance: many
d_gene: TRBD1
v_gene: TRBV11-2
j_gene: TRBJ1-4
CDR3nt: TGTGCCAGCAGCTCACAACAGGGGGCTAATGAAAAACTGTTTTTT
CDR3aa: CASSSQQGANEKLFF

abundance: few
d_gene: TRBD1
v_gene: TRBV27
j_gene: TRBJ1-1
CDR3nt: TGTGCCAGCAGTTTCAGGGGGGGCTTATTCGCGAGCACTGAAGCTTTCTTT
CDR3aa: CASSFRGGLFASTEAFF

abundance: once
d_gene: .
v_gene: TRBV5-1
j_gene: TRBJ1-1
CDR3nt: TGCGCCAGCAGCCCGTTGTTACAGGGATCCCAGAACACTGAAGCTTTCTTT
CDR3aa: CASSPLLQGSQNTEAFF

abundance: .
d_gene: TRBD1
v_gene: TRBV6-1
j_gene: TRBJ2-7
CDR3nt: TGTGCCAGCACCTGGGACAGCCCCTACGAGCAGTACTTC
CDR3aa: CASTWDSPYEQYF

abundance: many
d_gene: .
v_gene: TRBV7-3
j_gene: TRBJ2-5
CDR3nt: TGTGCCAGCAGCTCTGACTGGGACCCAGCGGAGACCCAGTACTTC
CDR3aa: CASSSDWDPAETQYF

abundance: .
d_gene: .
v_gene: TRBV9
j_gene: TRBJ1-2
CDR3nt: TGTGCCAGCAGCGACAGGGATAGTGGCTACACCTTC
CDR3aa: CASSDRDSGYTF